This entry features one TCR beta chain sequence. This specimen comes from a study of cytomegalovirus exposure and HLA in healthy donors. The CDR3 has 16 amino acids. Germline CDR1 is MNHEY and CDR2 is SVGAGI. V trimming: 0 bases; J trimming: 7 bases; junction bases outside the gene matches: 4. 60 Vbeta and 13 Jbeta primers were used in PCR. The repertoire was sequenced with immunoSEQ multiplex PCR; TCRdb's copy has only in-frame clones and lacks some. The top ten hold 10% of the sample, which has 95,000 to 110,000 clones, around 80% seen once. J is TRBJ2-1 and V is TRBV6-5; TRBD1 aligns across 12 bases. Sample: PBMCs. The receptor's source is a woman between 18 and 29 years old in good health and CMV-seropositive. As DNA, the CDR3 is TGTGCCAGCAGTTACTCGCTGGGACAGGGGGCGAATGAGCAGTTCTTC. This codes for CASSYSLGQGANEQFF.